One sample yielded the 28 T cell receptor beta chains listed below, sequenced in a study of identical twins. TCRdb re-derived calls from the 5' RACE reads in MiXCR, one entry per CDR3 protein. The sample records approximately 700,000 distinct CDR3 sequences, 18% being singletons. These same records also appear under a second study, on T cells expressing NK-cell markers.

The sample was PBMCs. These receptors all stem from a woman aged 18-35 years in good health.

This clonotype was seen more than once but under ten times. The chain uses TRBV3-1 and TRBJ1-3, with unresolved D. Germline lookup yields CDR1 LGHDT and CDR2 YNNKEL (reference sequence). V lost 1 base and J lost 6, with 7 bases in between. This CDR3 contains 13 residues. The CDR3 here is CASSQGGQNTIYF. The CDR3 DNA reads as TGTGCCAGCAGCCAAGGAGGGCAAAACACCATATATTTT.

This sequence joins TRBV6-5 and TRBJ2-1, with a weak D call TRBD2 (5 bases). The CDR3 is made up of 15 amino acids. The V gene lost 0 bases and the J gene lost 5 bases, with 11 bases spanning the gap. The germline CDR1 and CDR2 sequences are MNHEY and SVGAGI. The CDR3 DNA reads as TGTGCCAGCAGTTACTCTCTAGCTCCCGACAATGAGCAGTTCTTC. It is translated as CASSYSLAPDNEQFF.

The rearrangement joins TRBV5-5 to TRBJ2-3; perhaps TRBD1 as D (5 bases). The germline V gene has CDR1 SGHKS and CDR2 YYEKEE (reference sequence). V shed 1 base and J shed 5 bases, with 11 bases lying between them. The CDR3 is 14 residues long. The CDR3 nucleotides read TGTGCCAGCAGCTTGTTCCAGGGTGGAGATACGCAGTATTTT. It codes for CASSLFQGGDTQYF.

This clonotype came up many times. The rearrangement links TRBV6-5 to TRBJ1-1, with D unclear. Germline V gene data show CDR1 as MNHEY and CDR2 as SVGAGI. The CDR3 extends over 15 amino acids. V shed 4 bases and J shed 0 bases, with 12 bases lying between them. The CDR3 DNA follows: TGTGCCAGCAGTTCCACCGGTGTCTTGAACACTGAAGCTTTCTTT. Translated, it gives CASSSTGVLNTEAFF.

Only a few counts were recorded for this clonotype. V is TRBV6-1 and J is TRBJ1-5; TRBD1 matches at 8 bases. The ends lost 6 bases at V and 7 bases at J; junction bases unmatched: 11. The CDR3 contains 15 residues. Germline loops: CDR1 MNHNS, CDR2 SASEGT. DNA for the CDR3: TGTGCCAGCAGCAAGGCAGGGGGCTCGAGGCAGCCCCAGCATTTT. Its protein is CASSKAGGSRQPQHF.

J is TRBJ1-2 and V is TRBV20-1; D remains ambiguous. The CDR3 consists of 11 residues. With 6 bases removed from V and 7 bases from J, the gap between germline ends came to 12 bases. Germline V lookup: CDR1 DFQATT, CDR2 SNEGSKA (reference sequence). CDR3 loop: CSATYGRGYTF. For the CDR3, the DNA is TGCAGTGCCACCTATGGGCGTGGCTACACCTTC.

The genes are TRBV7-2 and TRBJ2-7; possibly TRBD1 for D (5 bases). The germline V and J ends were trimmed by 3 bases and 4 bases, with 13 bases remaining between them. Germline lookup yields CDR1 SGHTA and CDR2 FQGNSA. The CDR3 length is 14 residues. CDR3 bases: TGTGCCAGCAGCTTTACAGGCGTAGGTTACGAGCAGTACTTC. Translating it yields CASSFTGVGYEQYF.

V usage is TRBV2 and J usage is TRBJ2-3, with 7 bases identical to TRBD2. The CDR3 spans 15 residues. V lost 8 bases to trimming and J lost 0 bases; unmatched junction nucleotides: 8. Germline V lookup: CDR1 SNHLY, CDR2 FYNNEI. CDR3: CASQRRGTSTDTQYF. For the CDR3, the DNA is TGTGCCAGCCAGAGGCGGGGGACTAGCACAGATACGCAGTATTTT.

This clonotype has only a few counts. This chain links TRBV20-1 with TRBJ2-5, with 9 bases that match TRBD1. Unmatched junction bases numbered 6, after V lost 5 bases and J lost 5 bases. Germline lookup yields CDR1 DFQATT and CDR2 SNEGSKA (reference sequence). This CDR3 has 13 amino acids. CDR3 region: CSAPNGQGETQYF. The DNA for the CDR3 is TGCAGTGCTCCTAACGGACAGGGGGAGACCCAGTACTTC.

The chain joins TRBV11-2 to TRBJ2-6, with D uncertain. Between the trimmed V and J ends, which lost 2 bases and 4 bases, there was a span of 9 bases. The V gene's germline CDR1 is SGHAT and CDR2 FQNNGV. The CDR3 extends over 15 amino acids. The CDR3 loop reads CASSLRPFGANVLTF. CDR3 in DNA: TGTGCCAGCAGCTTAAGGCCCTTCGGGGCCAACGTCCTGACTTTC.

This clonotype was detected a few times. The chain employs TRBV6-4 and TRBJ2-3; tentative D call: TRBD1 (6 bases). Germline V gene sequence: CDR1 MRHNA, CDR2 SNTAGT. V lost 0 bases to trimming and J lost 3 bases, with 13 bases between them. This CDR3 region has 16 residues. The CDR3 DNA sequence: TGTGCCAGCAGTGACTCGGGGGCAAGGGGAACAGATACGCAGTATTTT. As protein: CASSDSGARGTDTQYF.

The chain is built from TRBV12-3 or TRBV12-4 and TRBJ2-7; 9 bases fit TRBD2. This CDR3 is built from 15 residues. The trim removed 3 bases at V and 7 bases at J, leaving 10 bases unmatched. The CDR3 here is CASSFLRLAAREQYF. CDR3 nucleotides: TGTGCCAGCAGTTTCTTAAGACTAGCGGCGCGGGAGCAGTACTTC.

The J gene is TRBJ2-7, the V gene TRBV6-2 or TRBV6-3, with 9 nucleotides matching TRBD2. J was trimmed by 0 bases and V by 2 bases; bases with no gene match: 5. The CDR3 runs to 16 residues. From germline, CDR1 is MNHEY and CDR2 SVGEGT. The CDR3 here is CASSYPGTSNSYEQYF. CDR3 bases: TGTGCCAGCAGTTACCCGGGGACTAGCAACTCCTACGAGCAGTACTTC.

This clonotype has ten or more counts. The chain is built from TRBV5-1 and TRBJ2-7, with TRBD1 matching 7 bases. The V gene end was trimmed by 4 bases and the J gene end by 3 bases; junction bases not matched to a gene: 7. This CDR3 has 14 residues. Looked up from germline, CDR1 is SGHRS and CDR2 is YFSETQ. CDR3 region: CASSLTTGNYEQYF. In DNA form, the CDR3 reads TGCGCCAGCAGCCTCACGACAGGGAACTACGAGCAGTACTTC.

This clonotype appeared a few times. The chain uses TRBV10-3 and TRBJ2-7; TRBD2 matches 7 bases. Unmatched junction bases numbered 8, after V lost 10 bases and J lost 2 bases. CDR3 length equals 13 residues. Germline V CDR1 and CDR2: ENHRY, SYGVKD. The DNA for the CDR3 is TGTGCCACCAGCTGGGCGGGAGCCTACGAGCAGTACTTC. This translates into CATSWAGAYEQYF.

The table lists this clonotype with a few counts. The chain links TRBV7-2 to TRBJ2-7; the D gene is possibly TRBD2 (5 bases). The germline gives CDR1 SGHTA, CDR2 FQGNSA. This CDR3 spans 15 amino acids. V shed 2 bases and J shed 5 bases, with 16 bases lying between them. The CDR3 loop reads CASSLSPGNAHEQYF. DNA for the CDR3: TGTGCCAGCAGCTTAAGTCCGGGAAACGCCCACGAGCAGTACTTC.

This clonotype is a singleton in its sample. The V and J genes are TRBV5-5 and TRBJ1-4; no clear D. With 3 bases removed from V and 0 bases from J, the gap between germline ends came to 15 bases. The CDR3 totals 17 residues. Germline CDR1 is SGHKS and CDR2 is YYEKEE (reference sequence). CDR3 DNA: TGTGCCAGCAGCTCGGAACCATTTATTACAACTAATGAAAAACTGTTTTTT. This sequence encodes CASSSEPFITTNEKLFF.

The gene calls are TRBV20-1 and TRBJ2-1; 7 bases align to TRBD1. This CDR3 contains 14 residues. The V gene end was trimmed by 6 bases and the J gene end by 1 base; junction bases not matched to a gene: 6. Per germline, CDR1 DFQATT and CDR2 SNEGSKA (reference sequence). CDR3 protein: CSAPDRDSYNEQFF. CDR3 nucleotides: TGCAGTGCCCCCGACAGGGATTCCTACAATGAGCAGTTCTTC.

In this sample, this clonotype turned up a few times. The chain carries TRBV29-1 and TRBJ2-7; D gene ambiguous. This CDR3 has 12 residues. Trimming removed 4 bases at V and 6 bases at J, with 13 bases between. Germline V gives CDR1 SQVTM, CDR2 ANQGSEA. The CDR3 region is CSVAFGTAEQYF. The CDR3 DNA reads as TGCAGCGTTGCTTTCGGCACAGCCGAGCAGTACTTC.

The CDR3 is CASKDIGHEQFF. Written as DNA, the CDR3 is TGTGCCAGCAAGGACATCGGCCATGAGCAGTTCTTC. The V and J genes are TRBV12-3 or TRBV12-4 and TRBJ2-1, with D perhaps matching TRBD1 (5 bases). The CDR3 is 12 residues long. Trimming pared 7 bases from V and 8 bases from J, leaving 12 bases between.

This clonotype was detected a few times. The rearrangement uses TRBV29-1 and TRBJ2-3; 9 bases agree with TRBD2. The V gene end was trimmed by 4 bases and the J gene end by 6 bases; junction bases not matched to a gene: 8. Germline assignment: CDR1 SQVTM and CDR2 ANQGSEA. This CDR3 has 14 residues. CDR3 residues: CSVVTSGPRDTQYF. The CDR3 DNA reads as TGCAGCGTTGTGACTAGCGGACCGAGGGATACGCAGTATTTT.

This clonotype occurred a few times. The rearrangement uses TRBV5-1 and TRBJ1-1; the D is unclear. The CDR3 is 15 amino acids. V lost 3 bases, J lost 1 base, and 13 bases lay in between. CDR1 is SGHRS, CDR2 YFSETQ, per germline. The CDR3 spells CASSSVWGSNTEAFF. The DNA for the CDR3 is TGCGCCAGCAGCTCTGTTTGGGGTTCGAACACTGAAGCTTTCTTT.

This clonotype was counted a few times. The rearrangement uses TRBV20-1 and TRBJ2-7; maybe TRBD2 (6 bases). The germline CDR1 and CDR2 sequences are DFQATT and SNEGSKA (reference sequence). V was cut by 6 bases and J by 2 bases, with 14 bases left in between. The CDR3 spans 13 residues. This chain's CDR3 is CSASRRAAYEQYF. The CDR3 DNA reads TGCAGTGCCTCGCGGAGGGCAGCCTACGAGCAGTACTTC.

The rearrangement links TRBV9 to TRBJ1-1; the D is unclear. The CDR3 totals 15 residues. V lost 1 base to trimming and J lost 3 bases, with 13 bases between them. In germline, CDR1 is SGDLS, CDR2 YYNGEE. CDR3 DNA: TGTGCCAGCAGCGTAAATGGGATGGGCTACACTGAAGCTTTCTTT. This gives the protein CASSVNGMGYTEAFF.

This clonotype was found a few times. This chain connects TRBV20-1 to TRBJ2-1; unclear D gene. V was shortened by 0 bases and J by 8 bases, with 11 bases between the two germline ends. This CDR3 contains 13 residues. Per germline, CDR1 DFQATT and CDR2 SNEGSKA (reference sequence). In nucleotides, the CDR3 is TGCAGTGCTAGAGATTTTGACCCCTATGAGCAGTTCTTC. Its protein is CSARDFDPYEQFF.

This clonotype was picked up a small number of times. The CDR3 region is CSASRGYQETQYF. Written as DNA, the CDR3 is TGCAGTGCTAGCCGCGGCTACCAAGAGACCCAGTACTTC. The gene calls are TRBV20-1 and TRBJ2-5; D ambiguous. Germline V gives CDR1 DFQATT, CDR2 SNEGSKA (reference sequence). The CDR3 covers 13 residues. V was cut by 3 bases and J by 0 bases, with 8 bases left in between.

CDR3 in amino acids: CSAADAPGNGYTF. The DNA of the CDR3 is TGCAGTGCCGCGGACGCCCCCGGGAATGGCTACACCTTC. This chain links TRBV20-1 with TRBJ1-2, with D unresolved. This CDR3 has 13 residues. CDR1 DFQATT and CDR2 SNEGSKA come from the germline V gene (reference sequence). V lost 6 bases, J lost 6 bases, and 17 bases lay in between.

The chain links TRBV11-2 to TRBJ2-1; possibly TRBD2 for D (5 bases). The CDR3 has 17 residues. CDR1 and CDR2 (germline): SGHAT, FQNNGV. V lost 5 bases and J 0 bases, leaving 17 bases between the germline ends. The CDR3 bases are TGTGCCAGCAGCGTCCGGACTCTTCAGAGCTCCTACAATGAGCAGTTCTTC. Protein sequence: CASSVRTLQSSYNEQFF.